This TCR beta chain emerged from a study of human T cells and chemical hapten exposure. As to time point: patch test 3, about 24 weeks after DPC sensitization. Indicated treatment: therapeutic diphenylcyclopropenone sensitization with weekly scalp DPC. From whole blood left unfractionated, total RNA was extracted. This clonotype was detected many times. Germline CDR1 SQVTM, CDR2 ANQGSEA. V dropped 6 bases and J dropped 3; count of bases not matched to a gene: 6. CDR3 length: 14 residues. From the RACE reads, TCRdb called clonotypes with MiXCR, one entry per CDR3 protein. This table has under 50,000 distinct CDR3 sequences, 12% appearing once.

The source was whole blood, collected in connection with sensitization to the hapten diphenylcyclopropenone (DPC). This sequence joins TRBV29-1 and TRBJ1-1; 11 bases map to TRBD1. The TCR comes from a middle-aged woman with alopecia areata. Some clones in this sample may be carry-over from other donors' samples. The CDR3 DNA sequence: TGCAGCGTCCAAATGGACAGGGGGCACACTGAAGCTTTCTTT. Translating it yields CSVQMDRGHTEAFF.